This entry features one TCR beta chain sequence. No antigen is known for it. The sample's time point: pretreatment peripheral blood. Each patient presented with locally advanced or metastatic urothelial carcinoma. Spiked synthetic TCR analogs estimated absolute template abundance per PCR. This table comes from immunoSEQ multiplex PCR, and its TCRdb copy is limited to in-frame clones, with some not included. The sample shows tens of thousands of clones, 84% of them seen only once. This sample was taken from a study of PD-L1 blockade in urothelial cancer. Across the study: The study recovered a median of about 150,000 T cells per blood sample. Overall study results and limits: Stronger expansion of tumor-associated clones in blood at 3 weeks distinguished durable-benefit patients.

After removal of 5 bases from V and 2 bases from J, the junction contained 8 bases not matched to a gene. CDR3 length: 15 amino acids. Per the germline V gene, CDR1 is LNHDA and CDR2 is SQIVND (reference sequence). Sequenced here: PBMCs, sampled around atezolizumab (anti-PD-L1) treatment. The clonotype originates from a man aged 60 to 69 with urothelial cancer. V is TRBV19 and J is TRBJ2-7; 8 positions agree with TRBD1. CDR3 amino acids: CASSVRGQGAYEQYF. As DNA, the CDR3 is TGTGCCAGTAGTGTACGTGGACAGGGTGCCTACGAGCAGTACTTC.